The rows below give T cell receptor beta chains drawn from one sample of a study of T cell responses to AZD1222 COVID-19 vaccine. Generated by immunoSEQ multiplex PCR, the TCRdb table keeps only in-frame clones and is missing some. The sample has 70,000 to 90,000 clones, approximately 88% seen once. This specimen was peripheral blood, taken on day 0 of AZD1222 vaccination. Source of these receptors: an adult in good health. Each CDR3 is given with its conserved first and last residue. Fields, in order: J gene, D gene, clone size, V gene, CDR3 DNA, CDR3 protein. The D gene is left open where the match is weak. Not every row has a clone size; where given, it reads once, few, many or a size class.

TRBJ2-7 TRBD2 - TRBV5-1 TGCGCCAGCAGTCCCGGGACTAGAGAGTACGAGCAGTACTTC CASSPGTREYEQYF
TRBJ2-7 - - TRBV6-5 TGTGCCAGCAGACCCTTGGGGGGAGGTGAGCAGTACTTC CASRPLGGGEQYF
TRBJ1-5 TRBD1 - TRBV19 TGTGCCAGTAACCCCGGGACAGGGGGCGGGCAGCCCCAGCATTTT CASNPGTGGGQPQHF
TRBJ1-4 TRBD1 - TRBV30 TGTGCCTGGAGTGTCCCGGGACAGGGACCTAATGAAAAACTGTTTTTT CAWSVPGQGPNEKLFF
TRBJ1-6 - - TRBV6-4 TGTGCCAGCAGTGACTCGGCAGGGGATAATTCACCCCTCCACTTT CASSDSAGDNSPLHF
TRBJ1-2 TRBD1 - TRBV7-2 TGTGCCAGCAGCTACGGACAGGCAAGGGATGGCTACACCTTC CASSYGQARDGYTF
TRBJ1-1 - - TRBV5-5 TGTGCCAGCAGCCAACTAGATCGGCACACTGAAGCTTTCTTT CASSQLDRHTEAFF
TRBJ1-1 - - TRBV7-2 TGTGCCAGCAGTCACGGACGGGCTGGGGTAGCTGAAGCTTTCTTT CASSHGRAGVAEAFF
TRBJ1-2 TRBD1 - TRBV5-1 TGCGCCAGCAGCTTGGCCACACAGGGGTTCTATGGCTACACCTTC CASSLATQGFYGYTF
TRBJ2-1 TRBD2 - TRBV7-9 TGTGCCAGCAGCTTAGGGACTAGCGGGAGACGACGAGGTAGTGAGCAGTTCTTC CASSLGTSGRRRGSEQFF
TRBJ1-1 - - TRBV6-5 TGTGCCAGCAGTTACTTGCTGGGGGGCACTGAAGCTTTCTTT CASSYLLGGTEAFF
TRBJ2-2 - - TRBV12-3/TRBV12-4 TGTGCCAGCAGCTTAGGGGGGGCCGGGGAGCTGTTTTTT CASSLGGAGELFF
TRBJ2-1 TRBD2 - TRBV3-1/TRBV3-2 TGTGCCAGCAGCCAAGTTTCCGGACTAGTGCGGTTGAATGAGCAGTTCTTC CASSQVSGLVRLNEQFF
TRBJ2-7 - - TRBV28 TGTGCCAGCAGTGACCGTCGGGGGAGTGGGCAGTACTTC CASSDRRGSGQYF
TRBJ1-3 TRBD1 - TRBV7-6 TGTGCCAGCAGCTTAGCGGGACAGGGCGCCCTTGGTCCTGGAAACACCATATATTTT CASSLAGQGALGPGNTIYF
TRBJ1-1 - - TRBV27 TGTGCCAGCAGTTCCACTCCCACTGAAGCTTTCTTT CASSSTPTEAFF
TRBJ2-1 TRBD1 - TRBV12-5 TGTGCTAGTGGTTTGGGCCTCCGGACAGGGGACAATGAGCAGTTCTTC CASGLGLRTGDNEQFF
TRBJ2-5 TRBD1 - TRBV28 TGTGCCAGCAGCCATCCGGACAGGGAAGAGACCCAGTACTTC CASSHPDREETQYF
TRBJ2-7 - - TRBV30 TGTGCCTGGTCGGGTCTGCAGTACGAGCAGTACTTC CAWSGLQYEQYF
TRBJ1-5 - - TRBV4-3 TGCGCCAGCAGCCGGAGGCGAAATCAGCCCCAGCATTTT CASSRRRNQPQHF
TRBJ1-3 TRBD1 - TRBV19 TGTGCCAGTAGTATCGGACAGGGGTTAGGAAACACCATATATTTT CASSIGQGLGNTIYF
TRBJ1-5 TRBD1 once TRBV19 TGTGCCAGTAGTGTACCACAGGGGCTGGGGCAGCCCCAGCATTTT CASSVPQGLGQPQHF
TRBJ1-2 TRBD1 once TRBV7-9 TGTGCCAGCAGCTATGTAACCGGACAGGGGGGTGGCTACACCTTC CASSYVTGQGGGYTF
TRBJ2-7 - few TRBV10-1 TGCGCCAGCAGCAGGGCCTACGAGCAGTACTTC CASSRAYEQYF
TRBJ2-1 TRBD2 - TRBV5-1 TGCGCCAGCAGCTCCCAGGTGACTAGCGGGAGAGGTGACAATGAGCAGTTCTTC CASSSQVTSGRGDNEQFF
TRBJ2-3 TRBD2 medium-sized TRBV4-3 TGCGCCAGCAGCGCTAGCGGGGATGCCTACACAGATACGCAGTATTTT CASSASGDAYTDTQYF
TRBJ1-1 - few TRBV3-1/TRBV3-2 TGTGCCAGCAGCCAAGGGGTCTACACTGAAGCTTTCTTT CASSQGVYTEAFF
TRBJ1-4 - - TRBV7-8 TGTGCCAGCAGCTTGTTTGGGGGCACTAATGAAAAACTGTTTTTT CASSLFGGTNEKLFF
TRBJ1-1 - few TRBV6-5 TGTGCCAGCAGTTACTCAGTCGGCCTGATCAACACTGAAGCTTTCTTT CASSYSVGLINTEAFF